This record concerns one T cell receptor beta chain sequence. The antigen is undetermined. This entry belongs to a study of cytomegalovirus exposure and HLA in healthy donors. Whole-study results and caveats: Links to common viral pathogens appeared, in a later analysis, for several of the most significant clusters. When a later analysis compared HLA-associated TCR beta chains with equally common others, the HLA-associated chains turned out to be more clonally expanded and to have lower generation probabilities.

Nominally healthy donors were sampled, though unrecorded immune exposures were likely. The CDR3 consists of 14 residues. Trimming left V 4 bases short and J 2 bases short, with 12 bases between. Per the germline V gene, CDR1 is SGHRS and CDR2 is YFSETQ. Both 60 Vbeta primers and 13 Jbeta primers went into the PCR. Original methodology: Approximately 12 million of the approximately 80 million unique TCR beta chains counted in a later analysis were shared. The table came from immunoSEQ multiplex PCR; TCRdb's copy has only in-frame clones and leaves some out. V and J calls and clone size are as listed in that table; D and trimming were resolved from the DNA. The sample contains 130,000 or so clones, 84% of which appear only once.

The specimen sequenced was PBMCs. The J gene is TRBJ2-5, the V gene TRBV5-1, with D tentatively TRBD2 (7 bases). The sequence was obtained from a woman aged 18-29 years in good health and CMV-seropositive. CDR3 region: CASSGGAGQETQYF. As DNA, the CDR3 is TGCGCCAGCAGCGGGGGGGCCGGGCAAGAGACCCAGTACTTC. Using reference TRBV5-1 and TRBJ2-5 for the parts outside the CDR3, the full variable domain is KAGVTQTPRYLIKTRGQQVTLSCSPISGHRSVSWYQQTPGQGLQFLFEYFSETQRNKGNFPGRFSGRQFSNSRSEMNVSTLELGDSALYLCASSGGAGQETQYFGPGTRLLVL.